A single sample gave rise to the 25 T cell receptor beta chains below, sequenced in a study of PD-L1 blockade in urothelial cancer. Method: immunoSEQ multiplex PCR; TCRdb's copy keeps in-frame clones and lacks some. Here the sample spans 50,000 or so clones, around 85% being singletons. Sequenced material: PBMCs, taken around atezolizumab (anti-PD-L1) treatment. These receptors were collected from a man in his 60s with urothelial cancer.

Here the CDR3 reads CASSEGSLGGEKLFF. Here the CDR3 DNA reads TGTGCCAGCAGTGAAGGCTCTCTGGGAGGTGAAAAACTGTTTTTT. The chain links TRBV2 to TRBJ1-4; D is undetermined. Trimming shortened V by 1 base and J by 7 bases, and 13 bases separated the two germline ends. The CDR3 length is 15 residues. Germline V gene data show CDR1 as SNHLY and CDR2 as FYNNEI.

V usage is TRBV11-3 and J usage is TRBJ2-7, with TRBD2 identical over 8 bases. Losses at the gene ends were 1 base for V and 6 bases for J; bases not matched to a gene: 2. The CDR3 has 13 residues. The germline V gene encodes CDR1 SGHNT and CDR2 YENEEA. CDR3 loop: CASSLGAGGEQYF. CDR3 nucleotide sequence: TGTGCCAGCAGCTTAGGCGCGGGAGGCGAGCAGTACTTC.

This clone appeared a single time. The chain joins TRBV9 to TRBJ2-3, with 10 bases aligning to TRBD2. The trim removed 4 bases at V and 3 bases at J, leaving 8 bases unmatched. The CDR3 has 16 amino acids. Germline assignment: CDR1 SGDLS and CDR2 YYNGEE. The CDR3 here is CASSPSGRAATDTQYF. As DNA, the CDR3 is TGTGCCAGCAGCCCAAGCGGGAGGGCCGCTACAGATACGCAGTATTTT.

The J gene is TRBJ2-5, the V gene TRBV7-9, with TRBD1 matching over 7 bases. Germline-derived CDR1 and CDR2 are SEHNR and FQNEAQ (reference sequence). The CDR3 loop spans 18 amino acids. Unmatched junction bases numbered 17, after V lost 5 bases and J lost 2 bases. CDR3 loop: CASSRYLRGHVSQETQYF. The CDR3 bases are TGTGCCAGCAGCAGATACCTGAGGGGGCACGTATCTCAAGAGACCCAGTACTTC.

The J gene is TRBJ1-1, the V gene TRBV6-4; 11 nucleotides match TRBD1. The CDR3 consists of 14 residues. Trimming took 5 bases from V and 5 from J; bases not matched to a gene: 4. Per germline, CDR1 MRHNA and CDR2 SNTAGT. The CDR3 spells CASSQGQGATEAFF. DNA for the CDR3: TGTGCCAGCAGTCAAGGACAGGGGGCAACTGAAGCTTTCTTT.

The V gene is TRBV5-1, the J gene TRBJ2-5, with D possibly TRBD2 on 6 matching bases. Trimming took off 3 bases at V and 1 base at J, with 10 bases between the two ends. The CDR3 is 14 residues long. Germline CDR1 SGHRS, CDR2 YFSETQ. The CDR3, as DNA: TGCGCCAGCAGCTGGGGAGGACTCCAAGAGACCCAGTACTTC. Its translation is CASSWGGLQETQYF.

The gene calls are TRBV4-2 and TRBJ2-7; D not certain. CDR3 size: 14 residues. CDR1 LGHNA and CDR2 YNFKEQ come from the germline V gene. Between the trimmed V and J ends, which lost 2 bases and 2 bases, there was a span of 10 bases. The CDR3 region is CASSQSLVPYEQYF. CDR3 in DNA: TGTGCCAGCAGCCAAAGTTTAGTCCCCTACGAGCAGTACTTC.

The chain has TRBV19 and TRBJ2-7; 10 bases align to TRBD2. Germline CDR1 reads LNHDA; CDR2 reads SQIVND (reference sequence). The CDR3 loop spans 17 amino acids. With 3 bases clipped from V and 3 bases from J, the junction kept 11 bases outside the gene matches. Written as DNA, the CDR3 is TGTGCCAGTAGTATGGTAACTAGCGGGACTAGATTCTACGAGCAGTACTTC. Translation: CASSMVTSGTRFYEQYF.

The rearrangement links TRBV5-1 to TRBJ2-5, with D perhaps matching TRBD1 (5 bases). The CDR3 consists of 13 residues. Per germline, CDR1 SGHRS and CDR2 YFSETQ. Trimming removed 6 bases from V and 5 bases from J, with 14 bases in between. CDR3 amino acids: CASNNGRGETQYF. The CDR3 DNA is TGCGCCAGCAACAATGGAAGGGGTGAGACCCAGTACTTC.

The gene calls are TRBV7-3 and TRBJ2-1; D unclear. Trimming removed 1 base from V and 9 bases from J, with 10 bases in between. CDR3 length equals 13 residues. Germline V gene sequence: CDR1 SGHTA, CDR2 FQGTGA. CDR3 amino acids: CASSLISVSEQFF. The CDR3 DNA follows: TGTGCCAGCAGCTTAATTTCGGTGTCTGAGCAGTTCTTC.

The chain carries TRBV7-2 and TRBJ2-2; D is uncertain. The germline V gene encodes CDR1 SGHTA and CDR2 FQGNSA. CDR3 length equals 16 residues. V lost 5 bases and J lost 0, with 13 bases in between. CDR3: CASSHRVGSNTGELFF. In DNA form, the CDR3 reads TGTGCCAGCAGCCACCGGGTCGGTTCGAACACCGGGGAGCTGTTTTTT.

CDR3 nucleotides: TGTGCCAGTAGTATAGTAGGGCGGAGGGGAAATCAGCCCCAGCATTTT. Amino acid sequence: CASSIVGRRGNQPQHF. The chain carries TRBV19 and TRBJ1-5; D perhaps matches TRBD1 (5 bases). The germline V and J ends were trimmed by 1 base and 4 bases, with 14 bases remaining between them. Germline CDR1 and CDR2: LNHDA and SQIVND (reference sequence). The CDR3 runs to 16 residues. The full variable domain, in which reference TRBV19 and TRBJ1-5 provide the parts outside the CDR3, is DGGITQSPKYLFRKEGQNVTLSCEQNLNHDAMYWYRQDPGQGLRLIYYSQIVNDFQKGDIAEGYSVSREKKESFPLTVTSAQKNPTAFYLCASSIVGRRGNQPQHFGDGTRLSIL.

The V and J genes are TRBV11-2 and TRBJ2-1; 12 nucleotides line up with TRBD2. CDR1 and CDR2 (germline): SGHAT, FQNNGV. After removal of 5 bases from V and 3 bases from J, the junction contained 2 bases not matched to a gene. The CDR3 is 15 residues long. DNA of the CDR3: TGTGCCAGCAGCGAACTAGCGGGGGGCTACAATGAGCAGTTCTTC. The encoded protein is CASSELAGGYNEQFF.

The CDR3 loop is CASSLGASGRAGQFF. In DNA form, the CDR3 reads TGTGCCAGCAGCTTGGGGGCTAGCGGGAGGGCCGGGCAGTTCTTC. The chain has TRBV5-6 and TRBJ2-1; TRBD2 aligns across 12 bases. This CDR3 spans 15 amino acids. Germline V gene data show CDR1 as SGHDT and CDR2 as YYEEEE. The trim removed 0 bases at V and 12 bases at J, leaving 7 bases unmatched.

Here the CDR3 reads CASSLAGGVRFSFF. The CDR3 region has the DNA TGTGCCAGCAGCTTGGCCGGGGGGGTTCGGTTCTCGTTCTTT. This chain uses TRBV5-5 with TRBJ1-1; D may be TRBD1 (5 bases). Per germline, CDR1 SGHKS and CDR2 YYEKEE (reference sequence). The CDR3 loop spans 14 amino acids. V dropped 0 bases and J dropped 14 bases, with 20 bases sitting between them.

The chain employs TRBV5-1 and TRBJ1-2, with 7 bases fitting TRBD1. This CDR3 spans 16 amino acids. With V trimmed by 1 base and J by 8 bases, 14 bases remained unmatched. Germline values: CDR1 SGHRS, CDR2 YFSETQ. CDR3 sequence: CASSLSLTGRMEGYTF. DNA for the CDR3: TGCGCCAGCAGCTTGAGTCTGACAGGGAGGATGGAAGGCTACACCTTC.

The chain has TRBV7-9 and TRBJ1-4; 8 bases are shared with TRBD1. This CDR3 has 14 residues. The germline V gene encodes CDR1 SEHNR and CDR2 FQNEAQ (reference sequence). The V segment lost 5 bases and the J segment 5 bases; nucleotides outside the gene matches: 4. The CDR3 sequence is CASSAGTGNEKLFF. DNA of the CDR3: TGTGCCAGCAGCGCCGGGACAGGAAATGAAAAACTGTTTTTT.

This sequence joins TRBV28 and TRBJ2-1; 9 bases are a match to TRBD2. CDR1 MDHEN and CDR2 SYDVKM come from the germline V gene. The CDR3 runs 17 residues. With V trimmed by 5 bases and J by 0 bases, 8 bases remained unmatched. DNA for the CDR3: TGTGCCAGCAGTCCTTATAGCGGGAGCCCCTCCTACAATGAGCAGTTCTTC. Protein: CASSPYSGSPSYNEQFF. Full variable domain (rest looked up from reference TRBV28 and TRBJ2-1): DVKVTQSSRYLVKRTGEKVFLECVQDMDHENMFWYRQDPGLGLRLIYFSYDVKMKEKGDIPEGYSVSREKKERFSLILESASTNQTSMYLCASSPYSGSPSYNEQFFGPGTRLTVL.

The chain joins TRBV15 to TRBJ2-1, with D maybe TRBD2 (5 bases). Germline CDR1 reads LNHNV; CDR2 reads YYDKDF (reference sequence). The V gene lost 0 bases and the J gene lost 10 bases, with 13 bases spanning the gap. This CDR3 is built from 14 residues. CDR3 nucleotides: TGTGCCACCAGCAGAGATTTTGCGGGCGACGAGCAGTTCTTC. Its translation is CATSRDFAGDEQFF.

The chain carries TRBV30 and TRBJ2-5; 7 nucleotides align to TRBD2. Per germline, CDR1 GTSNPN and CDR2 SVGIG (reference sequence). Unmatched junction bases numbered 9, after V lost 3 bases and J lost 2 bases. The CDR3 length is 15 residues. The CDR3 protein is CAWRRGASGQETQYF. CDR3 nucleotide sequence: TGTGCCTGGAGGAGAGGGGCTAGCGGTCAAGAGACCCAGTACTTC.

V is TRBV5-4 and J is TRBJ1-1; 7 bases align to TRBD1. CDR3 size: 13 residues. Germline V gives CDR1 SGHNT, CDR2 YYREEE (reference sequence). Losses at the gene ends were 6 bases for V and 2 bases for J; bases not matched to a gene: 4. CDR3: CASNNRGNTEAFF. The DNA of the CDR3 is TGTGCCAGCAACAACAGGGGCAACACTGAAGCTTTCTTT.

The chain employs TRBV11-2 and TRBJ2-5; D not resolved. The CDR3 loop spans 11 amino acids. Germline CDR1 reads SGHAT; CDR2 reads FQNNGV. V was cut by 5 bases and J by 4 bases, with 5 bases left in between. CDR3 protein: CASSPGETQYF. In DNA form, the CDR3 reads TGTGCCAGCAGCCCCGGAGAGACCCAGTACTTC.

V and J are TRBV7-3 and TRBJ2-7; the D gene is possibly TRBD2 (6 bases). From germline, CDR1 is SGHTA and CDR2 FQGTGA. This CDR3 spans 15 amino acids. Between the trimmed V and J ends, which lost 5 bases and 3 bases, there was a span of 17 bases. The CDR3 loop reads CASSNPGGAVYEQYF. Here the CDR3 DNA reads TGTGCCAGCAGCAACCCCGGGGGAGCCGTCTACGAGCAGTACTTC.

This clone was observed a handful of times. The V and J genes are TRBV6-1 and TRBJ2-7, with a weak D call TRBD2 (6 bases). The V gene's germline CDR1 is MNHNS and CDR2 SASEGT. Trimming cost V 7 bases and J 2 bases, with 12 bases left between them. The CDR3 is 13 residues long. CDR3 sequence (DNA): TGTGCCAGCACTCTTGCGGGAACCTACGAGCAGTACTTC. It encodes CASTLAGTYEQYF.

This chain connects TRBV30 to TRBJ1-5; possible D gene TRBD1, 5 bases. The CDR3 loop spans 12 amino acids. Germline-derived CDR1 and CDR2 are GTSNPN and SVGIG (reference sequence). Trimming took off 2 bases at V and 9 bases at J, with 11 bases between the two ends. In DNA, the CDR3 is TGTGCCTGGAGTCTGGACAAAACGCCCCAGCATTTT. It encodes CAWSLDKTPQHF. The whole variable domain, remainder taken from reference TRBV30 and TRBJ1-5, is SQTIHQWPATLVQPVGSPLSLECTVEGTSNPNLYWYRQAAGRGLQLLFYSVGIGQISSEVPQNLSASRPQDRQFILSSKKLLLSDSGFYLCAWSLDKTPQHFGDGTRLSIL.